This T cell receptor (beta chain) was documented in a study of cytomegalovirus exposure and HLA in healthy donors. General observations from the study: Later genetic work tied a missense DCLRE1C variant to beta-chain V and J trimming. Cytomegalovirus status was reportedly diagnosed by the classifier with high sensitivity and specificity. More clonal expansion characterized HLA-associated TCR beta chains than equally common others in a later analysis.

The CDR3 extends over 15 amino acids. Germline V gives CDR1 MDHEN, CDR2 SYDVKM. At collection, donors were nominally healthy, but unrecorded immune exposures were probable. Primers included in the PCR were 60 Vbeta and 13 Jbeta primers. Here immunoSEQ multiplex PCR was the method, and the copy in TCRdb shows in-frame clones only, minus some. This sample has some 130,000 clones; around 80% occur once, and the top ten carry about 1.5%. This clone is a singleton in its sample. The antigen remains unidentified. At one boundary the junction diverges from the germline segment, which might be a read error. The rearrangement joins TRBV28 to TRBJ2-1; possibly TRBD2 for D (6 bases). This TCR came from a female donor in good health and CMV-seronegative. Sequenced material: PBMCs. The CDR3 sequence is CAGSPPGDLAYEQFF. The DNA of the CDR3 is TGTGCCGGCAGCCCCCCGGGGGACTTAGCATATGAGCAGTTCTTC.